One and the same sample provided the 18 T cell receptor beta chains below, sequenced in a study of beta chain features in type 1 diabetes. TCRB transcripts that were expressed got sequenced, as all of the isolated RNA had been reverse transcribed. Assay: immunoSEQ multiplex PCR; the TCRdb copy retains only in-frame clones and omits some. The sample consists of nearly 700,000 clones, around 15% of them appearing once. Their antigen targets remain unknown. Study results and caveats: TCRB CDR3s from Type 1 diabetes patients were moderately but significantly shorter in all four CD4+ subsets.

The sample comprised naive CD4+ T cells from blood. These receptors originate from a man between 18 and 29 years old with type 1 diabetes.

This clone was observed a few times. V is TRBV30 and J is TRBJ1-1; 7 bases are a match to TRBD1. Germline V lookup: CDR1 GTSNPN, CDR2 SVGIG (reference sequence). J gave up 10 bases and V 0 bases, and 8 bases lay outside the gene matches. CDR3 length: 13 residues. CDR3 sequence (DNA): TGTGCCTGGAGTGTACAGGGGCATCTAGGAGCTTTCTTT. Translated, it gives CAWSVQGHLGAFF. The full variable domain, rest sourced from reference TRBV30 and TRBJ1-1, is SQTIHQWPATLVQPVGSPLSLECTVEGTSNPNLYWYRQAAGRGLQLLFYSVGIGQISSEVPQNLSASRPQDRQFILSSKKLLLSDSGFYLCAWSVQGHLGAFFGQGTRLTVV.

In this sample, this clone turned up a few times. The rearrangement uses TRBV5-1 and TRBJ1-2; maybe TRBD1 (5 bases). Trimming stripped 0 bases from V and 7 bases from J, with 13 bases between. The CDR3 has 14 amino acids. CDR1 is SGHRS, CDR2 YFSETQ, per germline. The CDR3 nucleotides are TGCGCCAGCAGCTTGGAGGGGCAGGGCGCTGGCTACACCTTC. Translation gives CASSLEGQGAGYTF.

This clone showed up just a few times. The junction does not match germline at one end; this may be a read error. The chain has TRBV29-1 and TRBJ2-5; 9 bases agree with TRBD1. The CDR3 contains 16 residues. The germline V gene has CDR1 SQVTM and CDR2 ANQGSEA. In nucleotides, the CDR3 is TGCAGCGTCGAAGCGGGGACAGGGCTCGTACCAGAGACCCAGTACTTC. Translated, it gives CSVEAGTGLVPETQYF.

This clone was counted only a few times. The rearrangement links TRBV5-1 to TRBJ1-2, with 7 bases aligning to TRBD1. The germline CDR1 and CDR2 sequences are SGHRS and YFSETQ. Losses at the gene ends were 0 bases for V and 1 base for J; bases not matched to a gene: 15. This CDR3 region has 19 residues. The CDR3 here is CASSLGAPGQTIFNYGYTF. The CDR3 DNA sequence: TGCGCCAGCAGCTTGGGGGCACCGGGACAGACCATCTTTAACTATGGCTACACCTTC. The entire variable domain, with the rest obtained from reference TRBV5-1 and TRBJ1-2, is as follows: KAGVTQTPRYLIKTRGQQVTLSCSPISGHRSVSWYQQTPGQGLQFLFEYFSETQRNKGNFPGRFSGRQFSNSRSEMNVSTLELGDSALYLCASSLGAPGQTIFNYGYTFGSGTRLTVV.

This clone has only a few counts. This sequence joins TRBV5-1 and TRBJ2-4; D possibly corresponds to TRBD1 (5 bases). There are 16 residues in the CDR3. Germline V gives CDR1 SGHRS, CDR2 YFSETQ. V was cut by 0 bases and J by 8 bases, with 18 bases left in between. DNA for the CDR3: TGCGCCAGCAGCTTGGAGGGTCTGGGCAGGGTGGACATTCAGTACTTC. It yields the protein CASSLEGLGRVDIQYF.

This clone was counted between two and nine times. V and J are TRBV9 and TRBJ2-1; tentatively, D is TRBD2 (6 bases). The CDR3 has 15 residues. Trimming removed 2 bases from V and 0 bases from J, with 9 bases in between. Looked up from germline, CDR1 is SGDLS and CDR2 is YYNGEE. CDR3 loop: CASSVRGSSYNEQFF. As DNA, the CDR3 is TGTGCCAGCAGCGTCCGGGGGAGCTCCTACAATGAGCAGTTCTTC.

A few counts support this clone. The rearrangement uses TRBV9 and TRBJ1-3; possible D gene TRBD1, 6 bases. The CDR3 is made up of 15 amino acids. Per germline, CDR1 SGDLS and CDR2 YYNGEE. The V end was cut by 3 bases, the J end by 4 bases, with 14 bases between. CDR3 sequence: CASSDTGSPGNTIYF. The CDR3 DNA reads TGTGCCAGCAGCGACACAGGGTCCCCCGGAAACACCATATATTTT.

This clone was counted between two and nine times. The chain couples TRBV27 to TRBJ2-1; tentatively, D is TRBD2 (7 bases). V dropped 2 bases and J dropped 8 bases, with 16 bases sitting between them. Germline CDR1 reads MNHEY; CDR2 reads SMNVEV (reference sequence). The CDR3 is 15 amino acids. The CDR3: CASSLLRGLVDEQFF. As DNA, the CDR3 is TGTGCCAGCAGTTTACTGCGGGGGCTGGTCGATGAGCAGTTCTTC.

The rearrangement links TRBV27 to TRBJ1-2, with 9 bases that match TRBD1. Trimming took 5 bases from V and 8 from J; bases not matched to a gene: 12. CDR1 MNHEY and CDR2 SMNVEV come from the germline V gene (reference sequence). The CDR3 has 15 residues. Here the CDR3 DNA reads TGTGCCAGCAGTCGCGGGGACAGGGATTCTGGAGGCTACACCTTC. It encodes CASSRGDRDSGGYTF.

The chain combines TRBV2 with TRBJ2-1; 7 bases match TRBD2. The CDR3 runs to 15 residues. CDR1 is SNHLY, CDR2 FYNNEI, per germline. The J segment lost 5 bases and the V segment lost 7 bases, leaving 11 bases of the junction unmatched. DNA of the CDR3: TGTGCCAGCACCCTGTGGGAGGGCATCGACAATGAGCAGTTCTTC. Residues: CASTLWEGIDNEQFF. The variable domain in full, completed from reference TRBV2 and TRBJ2-1, reads EPEVTQTPSHQVTQMGQEVILRCVPISNHLYFYWYRQILGQKVEFLVSFYNNEISEKSEIFDDQFSVERPDGSNFTLKIRSTKLEDSAMYFCASTLWEGIDNEQFFGPGTRLTVL.

The CDR3 is CASSFRTGAINQPQHF. In DNA, the CDR3 is TGTGCCAGCAGTTTCAGGACAGGGGCCATCAATCAGCCCCAGCATTTT. The chain joins TRBV27 to TRBJ1-5; 9 bases line up with TRBD1. The germline V gene has CDR1 MNHEY and CDR2 SMNVEV (reference sequence). The junction had 6 bases not matched to a gene; V was cut back by 3 bases and J by 3 bases. This CDR3 has 16 amino acids.

The V and J genes are TRBV6-1 and TRBJ2-7; 8 positions match TRBD2. V lost 5 bases, J lost 0 bases, and 0 bases stayed unmatched. CDR3 length equals 13 residues. Per the germline V gene, CDR1 is MNHNS and CDR2 is SASEGT. The CDR3: CASSRGGSYEQYF. The CDR3 region has the DNA TGTGCCAGCAGTCGGGGGGGCTCCTACGAGCAGTACTTC.

The J gene is TRBJ1-1, the V gene TRBV25-1; possibly TRBD1 for D (6 bases). The CDR3 covers 14 residues. Germline CDR1 MGHDK, CDR2 SYGVNS. The V end lost 4 bases, the J end lost 2 bases, and 11 bases lay between the germline ends. CDR3 bases: TGTGCCAGCAGTGGGACAGAAACCAACACTGAAGCTTTCTTT. Translation gives CASSGTETNTEAFF. The full variable domain, rest sourced from reference TRBV25-1 and TRBJ1-1, is EADIYQTPRYLVIGTGKKITLECSQTMGHDKMYWYQQDPGMELHLIHYSYGVNSTEKGDLSSESTVSRIRTEHFPLTLESARPSHTSQYLCASSGTETNTEAFFGQGTRLTVV.

The chain links TRBV18 to TRBJ1-5; 10 bases agree with TRBD1. The CDR3 loop spans 16 amino acids. The V and J ends lost 1 base and 3 bases, in that order; junction bases with no gene match: 3. Germline V gene sequence: CDR1 KGHSH, CDR2 LQKENI. The CDR3 sequence is CASSPQGQGNNQPQHF. CDR3 DNA: TGTGCCAGCTCACCACAGGGACAGGGGAACAATCAGCCCCAGCATTTT.

This clone was seen more than once but under ten times. This rearrangement joins TRBV18 to TRBJ2-3; TRBD2 might be the D (6 bases). Germline loops: CDR1 KGHSH, CDR2 LQKENI. This CDR3 has 17 residues. Trimming removed 2 bases at V and 1 base at J, with 16 bases between. CDR3 region: CASSPLAAARGTDTQYF. In DNA form, the CDR3 reads TGTGCCAGCTCACCATTAGCGGCTGCCCGTGGCACAGATACGCAGTATTTT.

The gene calls are TRBV11-2 and TRBJ2-2; possible D gene TRBD1, 6 bases. Germline CDR1 and CDR2: SGHAT and FQNNGV. The length of the CDR3 is 14 residues. V shed 1 base and J shed 3 bases, with 6 bases lying between them. The CDR3: CASSLGQDTGELFF. The CDR3 nucleotides are TGTGCCAGCAGCTTAGGACAGGACACCGGGGAGCTGTTTTTT.

This clone was counted only a few times. This chain uses TRBV27 with TRBJ1-2; D is perhaps TRBD1 (6 bases). This CDR3 has 14 amino acids. V was clipped by 7 bases and J by 2 bases, with 14 bases between them. Looked up from germline, CDR1 is MNHEY and CDR2 is SMNVEV (reference sequence). CDR3 amino acids: CASTPGGGNYGYTF. In DNA, the CDR3 is TGTGCCAGCACTCCCGGAGGGGGGAACTATGGCTACACCTTC.

The rearrangement joins TRBV14 to TRBJ1-6; D gene uncertain. CDR1 is SGHDN and CDR2 is FVKESK in the germline V gene. Trimming stripped 0 bases from V and 3 bases from J, with 15 bases between. The CDR3 length is 18 residues. The DNA for the CDR3 is TGTGCCAGCAGCCAAGAAATCCCCGGGAGATTCTATAATTCACCCCTCCACTTT. Translation: CASSQEIPGRFYNSPLHF.